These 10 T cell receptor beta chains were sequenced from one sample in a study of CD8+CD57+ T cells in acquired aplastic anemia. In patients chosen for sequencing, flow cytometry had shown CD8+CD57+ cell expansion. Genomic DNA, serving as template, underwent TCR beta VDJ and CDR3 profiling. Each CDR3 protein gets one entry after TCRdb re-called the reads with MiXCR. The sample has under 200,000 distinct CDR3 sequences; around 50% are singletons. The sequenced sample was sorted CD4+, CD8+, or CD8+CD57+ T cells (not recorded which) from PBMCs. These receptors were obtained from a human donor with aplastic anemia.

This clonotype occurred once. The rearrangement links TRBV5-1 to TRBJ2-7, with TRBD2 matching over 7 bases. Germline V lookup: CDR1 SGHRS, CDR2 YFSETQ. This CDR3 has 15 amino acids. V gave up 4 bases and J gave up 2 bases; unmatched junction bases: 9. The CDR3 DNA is TGCGCCAGCAGCCCCCGGACTAGTCGAACCTACGAGCAGTACTTC. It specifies CASSPRTSRTYEQYF. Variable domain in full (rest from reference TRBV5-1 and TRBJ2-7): KAGVTQTPRYLIKTRGQQVTLSCSPISGHRSVSWYQQTPGQGLQFLFEYFSETQRNKGNFPGRFSGRQFSNSRSEMNVSTLELGDSALYLCASSPRTSRTYEQYFGPGTRLTVT.

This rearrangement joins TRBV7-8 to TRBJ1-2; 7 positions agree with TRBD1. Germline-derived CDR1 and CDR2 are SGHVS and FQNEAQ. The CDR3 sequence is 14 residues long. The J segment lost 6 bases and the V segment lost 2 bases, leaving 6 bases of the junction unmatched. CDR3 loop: CASSLTGTVDGYTF. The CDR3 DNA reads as TGTGCCAGCAGCTTAACCGGGACAGTGGATGGCTACACCTTC.

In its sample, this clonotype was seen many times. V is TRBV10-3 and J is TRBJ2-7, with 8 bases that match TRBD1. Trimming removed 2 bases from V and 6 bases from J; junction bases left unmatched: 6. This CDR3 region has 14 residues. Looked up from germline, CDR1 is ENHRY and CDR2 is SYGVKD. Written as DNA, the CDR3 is TGTGCCATCAGTGAGACGGACAGGGCCCCCGAGCAGTACTTC. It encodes CAISETDRAPEQYF.

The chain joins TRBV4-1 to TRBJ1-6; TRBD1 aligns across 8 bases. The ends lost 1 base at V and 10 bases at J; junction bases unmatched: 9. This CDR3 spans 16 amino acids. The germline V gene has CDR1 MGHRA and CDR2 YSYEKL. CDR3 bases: TGCGCCAGCAGCCAAGTTGGTGGACAGGGAACCTCACCCCTCCACTTT. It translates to CASSQVGGQGTSPLHF.

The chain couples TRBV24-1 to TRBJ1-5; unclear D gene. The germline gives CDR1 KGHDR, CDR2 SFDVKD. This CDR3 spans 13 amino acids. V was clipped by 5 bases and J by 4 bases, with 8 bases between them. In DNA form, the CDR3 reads TGTGCCACCAGTGGTGCGGGGAATCAGCCCCAGCATTTT. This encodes CATSGAGNQPQHF.

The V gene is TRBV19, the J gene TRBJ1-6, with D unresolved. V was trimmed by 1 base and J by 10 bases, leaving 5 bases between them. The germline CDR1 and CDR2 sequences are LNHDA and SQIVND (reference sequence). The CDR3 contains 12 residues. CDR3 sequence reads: CASSIGGSPLHF. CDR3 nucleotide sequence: TGTGCCAGTAGTATAGGAGGGTCACCCCTCCACTTT.

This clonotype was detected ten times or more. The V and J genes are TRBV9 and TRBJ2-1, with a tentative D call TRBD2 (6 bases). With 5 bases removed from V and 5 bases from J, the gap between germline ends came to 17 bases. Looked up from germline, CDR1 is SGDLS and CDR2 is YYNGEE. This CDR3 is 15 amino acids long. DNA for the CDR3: TGTGCCAGCAGTACTTCCGGGCGGGACCACAATGAGCAGTTCTTC. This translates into CASSTSGRDHNEQFF. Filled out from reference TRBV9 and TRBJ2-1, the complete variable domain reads DSGVTQTPKHLITATGQRVTLRCSPRSGDLSVYWYQQSLDQGLQFLIQYYNGEERAKGNILERFSAQQFPDLHSELNLSSLELGDSALYFCASSTSGRDHNEQFFGPGTRLTVL.

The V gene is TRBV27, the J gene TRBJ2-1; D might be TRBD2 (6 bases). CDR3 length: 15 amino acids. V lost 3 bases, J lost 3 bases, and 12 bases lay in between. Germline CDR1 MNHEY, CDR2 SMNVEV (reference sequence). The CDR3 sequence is CASSFAGTVYNEQFF. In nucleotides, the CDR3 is TGTGCCAGCAGTTTCGCCGGGACTGTCTACAATGAGCAGTTCTTC.

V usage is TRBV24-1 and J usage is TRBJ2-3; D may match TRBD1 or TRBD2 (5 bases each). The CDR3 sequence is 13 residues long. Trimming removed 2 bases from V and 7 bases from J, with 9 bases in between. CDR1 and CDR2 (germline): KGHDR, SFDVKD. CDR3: CATSDSGHYTQYF. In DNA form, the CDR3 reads TGTGCCACCAGTGATTCGGGGCACTATACGCAGTATTTT.

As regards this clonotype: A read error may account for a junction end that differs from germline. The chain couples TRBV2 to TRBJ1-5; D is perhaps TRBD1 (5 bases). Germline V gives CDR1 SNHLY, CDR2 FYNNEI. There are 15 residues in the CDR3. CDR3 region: CATSDPGTAGGPQHF. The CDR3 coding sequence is TGTGCCACCAGTGACCCTGGGACCGCCGGTGGGCCCCAGCATTTT.